This entry features one TCR beta chain sequence. Its antigen is not identified. Healthy HIV-negative adults with no recent acute infections or vaccinations were recruited as donors. These data are taken from a study of shared clonotypes between healthy human individuals. Study results and limitations: Non-shared clonotypes showed lower generation probabilities than clonotypes common to all four donors.

The germline CDR1 and CDR2 sequences are MDHEN and SYDVKM. V lost 5 bases to trimming and J lost 3 bases, with 14 bases between them. The CDR3 spans 15 residues. The method was immunoSEQ multiplex PCR; TCRdb's version includes in-frame clones alone and lacks a portion of them. This table holds over 1.4 million clones, more than 95% found once. Sample: naive CD4+ T cells sorted from blood. Specified subset: CD45RA+ positively selected. The clonotype comes from a young man in good health. V usage is TRBV28 and J usage is TRBJ2-1, with D perhaps TRBD1 (5 bases). CDR3 residues: CASSPQVGLYNEQFF. The CDR3 bases are TGTGCCAGCAGTCCTCAGGTGGGGCTCTACAATGAGCAGTTCTTC.